Listed below are T cell receptor beta chains from one sample, sequenced in a study of Graves' ophthalmopathy and Graves' hyperthyroidism. TCRdb re-called the multiplex PCR reads with MiXCR, one entry per CDR3 protein. The table records over a million distinct CDR3 sequences, roughly two fifths of them present only once. Sequencing used peripheral blood or thyroid tissue (not recorded which). These TCRs come from an adult man with Graves' hyperthyroidism. The CDR3 runs from the conserved cysteine through the conserved F or W. D genes are given only for firm matches. Part of the rows lack a size; the others show once, few, many or a class for expanded clones.

clone_size	v_call	j_call	cdr3_length	d_call	cdr3_aa	cdr3_nt
few	TRBV7-2	TRBJ2-7	18	-	CASSKIPLTGPSSYEQYF	TGTGCCAGCAGCAAGATACCTCTGACAGGACCAAGCTCCTACGAGCAGTACTTC
-	TRBV7-9	TRBJ2-7	14	-	CASSESGLPYEQYF	TGCGCCAGCAGTGAGTCGGGACTCCCCTACGAGCAGTACTTC
few	TRBV5-1	TRBJ2-2	14	TRBD1	CASFQAGGTGELFF	TGCGCCAGCTTCCAGGCAGGGGGCACCGGGGAGCTGTTTTTT
-	TRBV3-1	TRBJ2-5	16	TRBD2	CASSLWTSGNQETQYF	TGTGCCAGCAGCCTATGGACTAGCGGAAACCAAGAGACCCAGTACTTC
-	TRBV11-2	TRBJ1-2	17	-	CASSSLYRQGTASSYTF	TGTGCCAGCAGCTCACTTTATCGTCAGGGGACGGCTTCCAGCTACACCTTC
-	TRBV11-1	TRBJ1-1	14	TRBD1	CASESTGVGTEAFF	TGTGCCAGCGAGTCGACAGGGGTTGGTACTGAAGCTTTCTTT
-	TRBV4-3	TRBJ2-7	17	-	CASSRPGDGRSSYEQYF	TGCGCCAGCAGCCGCCCGGGAGACGGACGATCCTCCTACGAGCAGTACTTC
-	TRBV30	TRBJ1-2	11	-	CAGGEGYGYTF	TGTGCCGGGGGAGAGGGCTATGGCTACACCTTC
many	TRBV11-2	TRBJ2-7	14	-	CASRWADFSYEQYF	TGTGCCAGCAGGTGGGCGGACTTCTCCTACGAGCAGTACTTC
many	TRBV10-3	TRBJ1-1	12	-	CAIGSTDTEAFF	TGTGCCATCGGATCGACGGACACTGAAGCTTTCTTT
-	TRBV4-3	TRBJ2-5	14	-	CASSPWLGQETQYF	TGCGCCAGCAGCCCTTGGTTAGGGCAAGAGACCCAGTACTTC
few	TRBV6-2/TRBV6-3	TRBJ2-7	14	-	CASRPQGIGYEQYF	TGTGCCAGCAGACCTCAGGGTATCGGTTACGAGCAGTACTTC
many	TRBV15	TRBJ1-6	16	-	CATSRDSGWADSPLHF	TGTGCCACCAGCAGAGATTCGGGGTGGGCGGATTCACCCCTCCACTTT
-	TRBV20-1	TRBJ1-1	14	-	CSAGGGTARTEAFF	TGCAGTGCTGGAGGCGGGACCGCCCGGACTGAAGCTTTCTTT
-	TRBV5-5	TRBJ2-7	17	TRBD1	CASSSPEADRAVDEQYF	TGTGCCAGCAGCTCCCCCGAGGCGGACAGGGCAGTTGACGAGCAGTACTTC
-	TRBV20-1	TRBJ2-7	17	TRBD2	CSASSGGEAGDSYEQYF	TGCAGTGCTAGTTCCGGGGGGGAGGCGGGAGACTCCTACGAGCAGTACTTC
many	TRBV4-1	TRBJ1-2	13	-	CASSQISGYGYTF	TGCGCCAGCAGCCAGATCAGCGGCTATGGCTACACCTTC
many	TRBV11-1	TRBJ1-1	15	TRBD1	CASSAEWTGATEAFF	TGTGCCAGCAGCGCGGAGTGGACAGGGGCCACTGAAGCTTTCTTT
-	TRBV30	TRBJ2-7	15	TRBD2	CAWSYTRTSSREQYF	TGTGCCTGGAGTTACACGCGGACTAGCTCGCGGGAGCAGTACTTC
-	TRBV6-5	TRBJ2-5	17	TRBD1	CASSYRGQGAVGETQYF	TGTGCCAGCAGTTACCGGGGACAGGGGGCGGTGGGAGAGACCCAGTACTTC
many	TRBV12-3/TRBV12-4	TRBJ1-5	14	TRBD1	CASSHGQGAQPQHF	TGTGCCAGCAGTCATGGACAGGGGGCGCAGCCCCAGCATTTT
-	TRBV29-1	TRBJ2-7	14	TRBD2	CSVVTSGYSYEQYF	TGCAGCGTCGTAACTAGCGGCTACTCCTACGAGCAGTACTTC
-	TRBV7-9	TRBJ2-1	14	TRBD2	CASNHGRPDNEQFF	TGTGCCAGCAACCACGGGAGGCCGGACAATGAGCAGTTCTTC
-	TRBV20-1	TRBJ1-2	15	-	CSAQRAGGGDYGYTF	TGCAGTGCCCAGCGCGCGGGGGGAGGAGACTATGGCTACACCTTC